The text below deals with one T cell receptor beta chain. The antigen it recognizes is unknown. No clone much larger than this one lies a single base away; base qualities are absent. TCRbeta CDR3 regions were amplified from genomic DNA using the immunoSEQ Assay, a bias-controlled multiplex PCR. Regarding the original processing steps: Nucleated cell counts per sample were estimated from amplification of reference gene primers within the assay. To quantify the absolute abundance of each unique TCRbeta CDR3 rearrangement, sequence reads were collapsed and filtered. For each sample, productive Simpson clonality was calculated as the square root of Simpson's diversity index over productive rearrangements. TCRdb carries this immuneACCESS record with in-frame sequences only. Its versions omit some clonotypes, under half of them owing to an unresolved V gene in the studies checked, with the rest unexplained. That table supplies the V and J calls and clone size; D and trimming were determined from the DNA. This sample lists nearly 300,000 clones; approximately 84% were detected once. The ten largest account for more than 1.2% of the sample.

The data stem from a study of blood T cell repertoires in COVID-19 (dated by TCRdb to 2018 to 2021). For context, the study as a whole: Collaborator samples came from the United States, Italy and Spain and covered acute and convalescent phases of COVID-19. The material from the prospective study consisted of cDNA or gDNA derived from T cells, B-cell-depleted T cells, or PBMCs. The dataset comprised deeply sampled blood TCRbeta repertoires from subjects exposed to, actively infected with, or recovered from COVID-19. The repertoires were released in a freely available public database intended as a resource for research on the immune response to SARS-CoV-2. Samples were obtained from the ongoing ImmuneRACE study (first 160 participants) and from over 1,000 subjects provided by 6 global collaborators. Sample metadata almost always included a de-identified subject ID, COVID-19 status, age in years and sex. Where available, HLA class I and class II types were taken from metadata supplied by the sample provider and were not determined by assay-based typing. What the research found in general, with its limitations: How much clinical and demographic metadata was included differed by source and by participant, and the metadata was provided uncurated.

Via the germline V gene, CDR1 is MDHEN and CDR2 SYDVKM. The CDR3 contains 14 residues, cysteine and phenylalanine counted. Kept here is only the CDR3 DNA, which spans 42 bases and is read in frame from base 1. The trim is 8 bases for V and 5 bases for J, with a gap of 19 bases between the germline ends. One collaborating source in Seattle enrolled patients during active infection and followed them longitudinally through the course of disease. Whole blood was collected in K2EDTA tubes by collaborating institutions according to the institutions' own protocols. Collaborator samples were shipped for TCRbeta analysis as frozen whole blood, isolated PBMCs, or DNA extracted from either sample type.

Sequences were obtained from peripheral blood. The sequence was obtained from a human donor with COVID-19, enrolled during active disease. The donor label of this sample is uncertain. The chain links TRBV28 with TRBJ2-7; the D gene is possibly TRBD1, with 6 bases matching. In nucleotide form, the sequence is TGTGCCAGCTATGAGACAGGCCTAATTGACGAGCAGTACTTC. It specifies CASYETGLIDEQYF.